This T cell receptor beta chain was found in a study of shared clonotypes between healthy human individuals (TCRdb year 2020). In the study overall: The cohort included three men and a couple of women between 18 and 49 years of age. The study deeply sequenced blood TCR repertoires of five healthy adults to estimate repertoire size and the extent of clonotype sharing between individuals. For each donor, three plates each were used for CD4 naive and CD4 memory, two plates were used for CD8 naive, and one plate was used for CD8 memory. Leukapheresis yielded between about 0.9 and 9 billion PBMCs per donor. Libraries were prepared and TCR repertoires were sequenced by different laboratories using diverse techniques, in order to increase sequencing depth and limit assay-specific biases.

Paper-wide results and their limitations: About 4.5% of naive CD4, 3% to 3.5% of naive CD8, approximately 2% of memory CD4, and approximately 0.4% of memory CD8 clonotypes were shared across several donors. Rarefaction of sorted-subset datasets indicated incomplete sequencing despite the large sequencing depth. Naive subsets generally had larger estimated clonotype richness than memory subsets did. Compared with non-shared clonotypes, clonotypes shared by all four sorted-subset donors had higher generation probabilities. Sampling was restricted to blood, and TCR repertoires in tissue are likely to differ from TCR repertoires in blood. Pairwise subsampling led to the expectation that sequencing depth would affect the degree of clonotype sharing among donors. Because the study included only a small number of donors, the genetic and exposure-history diversity represented was limited.

At the junction V is shortened by 0 bases and J by 4 bases, with 9 bases in between. The germline V gene specifies SGHTA as CDR1 and FQGNSA as CDR2. CDR3 length: 15 amino acids, cysteine to phenylalanine. Only CDR3 DNA is held: 45 bases, read in frame from base 1. The donors were healthy, HIV-negative adults who had no recently reported acute infections or vaccinations. Only Caucasian adults living in Nashville, Tennessee, USA were represented among the donors. CD4+ T cells were enriched through magnetic negative selection, after which naive cells were positively selected on CD45RA and the remaining negative fraction served as the memory subset. Blood was obtained by leukapheresis, after which PBMCs were separated by Ficoll-Histopaque density gradient centrifugation and cryopreserved in liquid nitrogen vapor phase. Analytical flow cytometry was used to check the purity and quantity of each magnetically sorted T cell population. Genomic DNA was isolated from each sorted fraction and quantified by UV absorbance on a Nanodrop 2000c.

Using the deep immunoSEQ assay, TCR CDR3 regions were amplified from genomic DNA by multiplex PCR. Genomic DNA extracted from each cell subset was distributed evenly over all wells of several immunoSEQ 96-well plates, and each plate served as one replicate. For sorted subsets, approximately 190 ng of genomic DNA, equivalent to some 30,000 T cell genomes, went into each replicate PCR. Purified libraries were quantified with a Qubit 3.0 fluorometer, sized on a Bioanalyzer 2100, and re-quantified with the KAPA Library Quantification kit. Every immunoSEQ 96-well plate was sequenced on a dedicated single-read 150-cycle Illumina NextSeq 550 flow cell. In the authors' own workflow: Because the immunoSEQ output included only junctional sequences and no quality scores, the filtering could not be the same as the filtering used for full-length reads. To assign V/J genes and CDR3, sequences were annotated against IMGT germline references using PyIR, a Python wrapper for IgBLAST v1.9. Reads with weak V/J assignments (E-value above 1e-6), missing CDR3, stop codons, out-of-frame junctions, or ambiguous translated residues were removed. V3J clonotypes were defined by identical inferred V gene, J gene, and CDR3 amino acid sequence. To compute the percentage overlap between repertoires, the number of shared unique clonotypes was divided by the size of the smaller repertoire. Repertoire richness was assessed with RTK rarefaction, the Chao1 estimator, and Recon v2.1 estimates of unobserved clonotypes. For all TCRbeta clonotypes obtained by the gDNA method from several donors, generation probabilities were computed with OLGA. As stored in TCRdb, this immuneACCESS dataset retains in-frame rearrangements with V and J assigned. A fraction of the clones does not appear; measured against another copy, unresolved V genes explain less than half of the discrepancy, and the remainder lacks a known reason. For V, J and clone size, that table is used; D and trimming come from the DNA. This sample comprises roughly 1,100,000 clones, approximately 72% of them detected only once. The ten largest clones capture approximately 1.5% of the sample.

In the case of this clone: What antigen it recognizes has not been identified. Per-nucleotide qualities are absent, and no much larger clonotype sits a single base away.

The chain uses TRBV7-2 and TRBJ2-2; the D gene assignment is ambiguous. Sequencing was carried out using memory CD4+ T cells sorted from blood. The cell subset or site label of this sample denotes: CD45RA-negative fraction. The sequence was obtained from a man aged 18 to 30 in good health. The CDR3 corresponds to CASSLAWTTTGELFF. The DNA sequence is TGTGCCAGCAGCTTAGCGTGGACCACCACCGGGGAGCTGTTTTTT.